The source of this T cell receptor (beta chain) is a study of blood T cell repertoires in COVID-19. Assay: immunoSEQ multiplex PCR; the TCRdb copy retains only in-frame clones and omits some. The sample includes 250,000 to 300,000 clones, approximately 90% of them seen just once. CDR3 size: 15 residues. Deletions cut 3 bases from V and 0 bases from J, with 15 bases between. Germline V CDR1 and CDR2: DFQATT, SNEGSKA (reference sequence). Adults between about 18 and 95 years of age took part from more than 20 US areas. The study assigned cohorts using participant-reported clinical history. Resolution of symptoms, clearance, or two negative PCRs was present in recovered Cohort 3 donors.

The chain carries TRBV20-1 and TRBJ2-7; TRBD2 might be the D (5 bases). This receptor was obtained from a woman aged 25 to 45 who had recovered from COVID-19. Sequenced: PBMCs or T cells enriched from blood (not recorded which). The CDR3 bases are TGCAGTGCTAGTCCCGGCGGGTCGGCCTCCTACGAGCAGTACTTC. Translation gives CSASPGGSASYEQYF.